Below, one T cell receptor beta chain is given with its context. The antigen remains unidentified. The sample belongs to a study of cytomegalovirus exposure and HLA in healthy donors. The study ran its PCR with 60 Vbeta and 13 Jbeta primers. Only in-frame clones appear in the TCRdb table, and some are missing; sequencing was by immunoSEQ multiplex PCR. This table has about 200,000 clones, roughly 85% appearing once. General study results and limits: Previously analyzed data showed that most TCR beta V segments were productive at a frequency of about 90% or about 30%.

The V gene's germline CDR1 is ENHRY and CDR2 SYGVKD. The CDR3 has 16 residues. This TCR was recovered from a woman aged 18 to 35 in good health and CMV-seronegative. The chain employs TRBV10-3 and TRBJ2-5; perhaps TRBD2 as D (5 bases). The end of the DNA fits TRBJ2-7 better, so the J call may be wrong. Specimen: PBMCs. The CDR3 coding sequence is TGTGCCATCAGTGAGGTTCCAGGACTGGGCTCCTACGAGCAGTACTTC. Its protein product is CAISEVPGLGSYEQYF.